This T cell receptor (beta chain) was observed in a study of blood T cell repertoires in COVID-19. As for the study in general: COVID-19 samples from acute and convalescent phases originated in the United States, Italy and Spain. The analysed material was cDNA or gDNA that came from T cells, B-cell-depleted T cells, or PBMCs.

Original handling: Reference gene primer amplification gave estimated nucleated cell counts. Method: immunoSEQ multiplex PCR; TCRdb's copy keeps in-frame clones and lacks some. D and trimming come from the DNA, and the V and J calls and clone size come from that table. The top ten hold 20% to 25% of the sample, which has 61,000 or so clones, 88% seen once. This sequence originates from a woman in her 50s with active or convalescent COVID-19. What was sequenced was peripheral blood.

Here the CDR3 DNA reads TGCGCCAGCAGCCCGACCGGAGGGATGAACACTGAAGCTTTCTTT. Protein: CASSPTGGMNTEAFF. V and J are TRBV5-1 and TRBJ1-1; D uncertain. The CDR3 runs 15 residues. Per germline, CDR1 SGHRS and CDR2 YFSETQ. Trimming left V 4 bases short and J 0 bases short, with 13 bases between.